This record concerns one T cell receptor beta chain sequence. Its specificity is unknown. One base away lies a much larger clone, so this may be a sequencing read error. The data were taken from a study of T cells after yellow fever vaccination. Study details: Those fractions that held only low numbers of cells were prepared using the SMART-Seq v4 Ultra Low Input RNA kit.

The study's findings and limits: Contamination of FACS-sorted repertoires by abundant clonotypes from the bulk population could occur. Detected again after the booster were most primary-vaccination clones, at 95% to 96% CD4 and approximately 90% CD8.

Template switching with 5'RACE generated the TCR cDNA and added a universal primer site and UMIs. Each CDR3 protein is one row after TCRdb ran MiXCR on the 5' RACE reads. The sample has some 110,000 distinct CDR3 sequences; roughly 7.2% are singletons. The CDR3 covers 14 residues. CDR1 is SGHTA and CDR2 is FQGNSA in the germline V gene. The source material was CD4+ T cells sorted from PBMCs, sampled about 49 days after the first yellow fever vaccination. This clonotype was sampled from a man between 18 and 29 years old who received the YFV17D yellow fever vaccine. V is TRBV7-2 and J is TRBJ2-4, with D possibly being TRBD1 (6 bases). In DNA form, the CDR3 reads TGTGCCAGCAGTCTAGGGGGACCCCAAAACACTCAGTACTTC. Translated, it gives CASSLGGPQNTQYF.